This record covers a single T cell receptor beta chain. Between about 17 and 34 mg of unsorted bulk tissue served as the source from which RNA and DNA were co-extracted. This sample is drawn from a study of tumor-infiltrating lymphocytes in primary liver carcinoma. Study overall: The cohort included men and women aged 30 to 69 years.

This CDR3 spans 16 amino acids. Germline trimming cut 4 bases from V and 7 bases from J; bases unmatched to any gene: 11. Germline CDR1 reads SEHNR; CDR2 reads FQNEAQ (reference sequence). Synthesis of TCR beta cDNA was carried out from about 540 ng total RNA with a constant-region primer. Three nested multiplex PCR rounds of slightly modified ARM-PCR generated TCR beta libraries. With TRBV1-TRBV30 forward primers and a C-beta reverse primer, the first two PCR rounds were run for about 10 cycles each. Each CDR3 protein is one row after TCRdb ran MiXCR on the multiplex PCR reads. This table has about 20,000 distinct CDR3 sequences, 65% to 85% appearing once.

The genes are TRBV7-9 and TRBJ1-4, with 8 bases matching TRBD1. Material for sequencing was liver tumor tissue from sampling region 2. This sample's subset: tumor region T2, inferior pole. This clonotype was obtained from a woman in her twenties or thirties with primary liver carcinoma and hepatitis B virus infection. DNA of the CDR3: TGTGCCAGCAGCTCCCGGACAGGGCTTACCGTTGAAAAACTGTTTTTT. Translation: CASSSRTGLTVEKLFF.